These T cell receptor beta chains were read from a single sample in a study of T cell responses to AZD1222 COVID-19 vaccine. Assay: immunoSEQ multiplex PCR; the TCRdb copy retains only in-frame clones and omits some. The sample includes around 110,000 clones, 88% of them seen just once. The material was peripheral blood, obtained on day 0 of AZD1222 vaccination. Receptor source: an adult in good health. Each CDR3 is given with its conserved first and last residue. D genes are given only for firm matches. For some rows the clone size is stated as once, few or many, or as a class when expanded; others skip it.

>TRBD1|.|TRBJ1-2|TRBV5-4
CASSSGQGAGYGYTF
TGTGCCAGCAGCTCCGGACAGGGGGCGGGCTATGGCTACACCTTC
>.|.|TRBJ1-2|TRBV7-9
CASSLVEWGYYGYTF
TGTGCCAGCAGCTTAGTCGAGTGGGGGTACTATGGCTACACCTTC
>TRBD1|.|TRBJ1-1|TRBV6-5
CASSYIFRDRSEAFF
TGTGCCAGCAGTTACATTTTCCGGGACAGGAGTGAAGCTTTCTTT
>TRBD1|.|TRBJ1-4|TRBV5-4
CASSLSGQGYEKLFF
TGTGCCAGCAGCCTCTCCGGACAGGGCTATGAAAAACTGTTTTTT
>.|.|TRBJ1-6|TRBV10-3
CAISERGNNSPLHF
TGTGCCATTTCCGAACGAGGGAATAATTCACCCCTCCACTTT
>.|.|TRBJ1-5|TRBV4-2
CASSHGSEGGKRQPQHF
TGTGCCAGCAGCCACGGGAGCGAGGGTGGGAAAAGACAGCCCCAGCATTTT
>TRBD1|once|TRBJ1-2|TRBV19
CASSMSRGPHDGYTF
TGTGCCAGTAGTATGAGCAGGGGGCCTCATGATGGCTACACCTTC
>.|few|TRBJ2-2|TRBV5-4
CASSPIGPNTGELFF
TGTGCCAGCAGCCCGATTGGACCCAACACCGGGGAGCTGTTTTTT
>.|.|TRBJ1-1|TRBV5-1
CASRFHATNTEAFF
TGCGCCAGCAGATTTCATGCAACGAACACTGAAGCTTTCTTT
>TRBD1|few|TRBJ1-1|TRBV4-1
CASSQTRGAGTEAFF
TGCGCCAGCAGCCAGACCAGGGGGGCAGGCACTGAAGCTTTCTTT
>TRBD1|.|TRBJ1-1|TRBV30
CAWSPDRGLGWNTEAFF
TGTGCCTGGAGTCCTGACAGGGGGCTCGGATGGAACACTGAAGCTTTCTTT
>.|.|TRBJ2-1|TRBV6-1
CASSEAPFRENEQFF
TGTGCCAGCAGTGAAGCCCCATTCCGAGAGAATGAGCAGTTCTTC
>.|.|TRBJ1-2|TRBV9
CASSVAPEGGGYTF
TGTGCCAGCAGCGTAGCCCCAGAGGGGGGCGGCTACACCTTC
>TRBD1|.|TRBJ2-7|TRBV7-9
CASSPTPGQAGYEQYF
TGTGCCAGCAGCCCTACTCCGGGACAGGCCGGTTACGAGCAGTACTTC
>TRBD1|.|TRBJ1-2|TRBV7-2
CASSLVYAGQGGGYTF
TGTGCCAGCAGCTTAGTCTACGCTGGACAGGGCGGGGGCTACACCTTC
>.|.|TRBJ2-5|TRBV7-6
CASSLERVGKETQYF
TGTGCCAGCAGCTTAGAGCGGGTGGGGAAAGAGACCCAGTACTTC
>.|.|TRBJ1-1|TRBV7-3
CASSSNGQNTEAFF
TGTGCCAGCAGCTCTAATGGACAGAACACTGAAGCTTTCTTT
>.|.|TRBJ2-7|TRBV5-1
CASSLTGRSSSYEQYF
TGCGCCAGCAGCTTGACAGGGCGTAGTTCTTCCTACGAGCAGTACTTC
>TRBD1|few|TRBJ1-4|TRBV5-1
CASSTSGQEYEKLFF
TGCGCCAGCAGCACCTCGGGACAGGAGTATGAAAAACTGTTTTTT
>TRBD1|.|TRBJ1-2|TRBV29-1
CSVVDDRVWGYTF
TGCAGCGTAGTAGATGACAGGGTTTGGGGCTACACCTTC
>.|.|TRBJ1-2|TRBV6-5
CASSRQRSNYGYTF
TGTGCCAGCAGCCGACAGAGATCTAACTATGGCTACACCTTC
>.|.|TRBJ2-3|TRBV9
CASSVDGGTDTQYF
TGTGCCAGCAGCGTAGATGGTGGCACAGATACGCAGTATTTT
>TRBD2|.|TRBJ2-1|TRBV4-3
CASSQGLAESSYNEQFF
TGCGCCAGCAGCCAGGGACTAGCGGAAAGCTCCTACAATGAGCAGTTCTTC
>.|.|TRBJ1-4|TRBV5-1
CASSGGATNEKLFF
TGCGCCAGCAGCGGCGGGGCAACTAATGAAAAACTGTTTTTT
>TRBD1|.|TRBJ1-2|TRBV6-5
CASSRFRGQGYGYTF
TGTGCCAGCAGTCGGTTCAGGGGGCAAGGGTATGGCTACACCTTC
>TRBD1|.|TRBJ1-1|TRBV6-6
CASSEWTGLEEAFF
TGTGCCAGCAGCGAATGGACAGGACTAGAAGAAGCTTTCTTT
>TRBD1|.|TRBJ1-6|TRBV2
CASSEYGTGVNSPLHF
TGTGCCAGCAGTGAATACGGGACAGGGGTAAATTCACCCCTCCACTTT
>.|.|TRBJ2-7|TRBV6-5
CASSYAPLGVRGQYF
TGTGCCAGCAGTTATGCCCCTCTTGGGGTTCGAGGGCAGTACTTC
>TRBD2|once|TRBJ2-1|TRBV4-3
CASSQEGTSGGAGNEQFF
TGCGCCAGCAGCCAAGAAGGAACTAGCGGGGGGGCCGGGAATGAGCAGTTCTTC
>TRBD1|.|TRBJ1-2|TRBV6-2/TRBV6-3
CASSRGQGNYGYTF
TGTGCCAGCAGCCGTGGACAGGGAAACTATGGCTACACCTTC